This T cell receptor beta chain was found in a study of blood T cell repertoires in COVID-19. Overall study context: Samples representing acute and convalescent COVID-19 were sourced from the United States, Italy and Spain. The analysed material was cDNA or gDNA that came from T cells, B-cell-depleted T cells, or PBMCs.

Original processing notes: Nucleated cell counts were estimated from reference gene primer amplification. Assay: immunoSEQ multiplex PCR; the TCRdb copy retains only in-frame clones and omits some. V and J calls and clone size are those listed in that table; D and trimming were worked out from the DNA. The table includes approximately 140,000 clones, over 75% detected once. With 5 bases removed from V and 2 bases from J, the gap between germline ends came to 12 bases. This CDR3 has 14 amino acids. The V gene's germline CDR1 is SGHTA and CDR2 FQGNSA. The clonotype originates from a man aged 40-55 years with active or convalescent COVID-19. Sequencing was performed on peripheral blood. The rearrangement uses TRBV7-2 and TRBJ2-5; tentatively, D is TRBD1 (6 bases). CDR3 loop: CASSLRTAQETQYF. The CDR3 nucleotides are TGTGCCAGCAGCCTCAGGACAGCTCAAGAGACCCAGTACTTC.